Listed here are 26 T cell receptor beta chains from one sample, sequenced in a study of beta chain features in type 1 diabetes. General observations from the study: Researchers report that Type 1 diabetes patients had moderately but significantly shorter TCRB CDR3s across all four CD4+ subsets.

Expressed TCRB transcripts were sequenced after all isolated RNA was converted to cDNA. Data came from immunoSEQ multiplex PCR; TCRdb stores just in-frame clones and leaves some out. The top ten hold 0.012% of the sample, which has more than 250,000 clones, roughly a quarter seen once. The antigens these receptors bind are not known. The material sequenced was naive CD4+ T cells from blood. The receptors come from a woman aged 25 to 39 with type 1 diabetes.

The V call is TRBV30, the J call TRBJ1-2; D gene uncertain. The V gene lost 0 bases and the J gene lost 9 bases, with 11 bases spanning the gap. The germline CDR1 and CDR2 sequences are GTSNPN and SVGIG (reference sequence). This CDR3 comprises 12 residues. CDR3 nucleotides: TGTGCCTGGAGTGTACTTCGGGGTAGCTACACCTTC. It encodes CAWSVLRGSYTF.

Note on this clone: Other DNA sequences in the sample encode the same CDR3. This sequence joins TRBV28 and TRBJ2-7; 7 positions agree with TRBD2. With V trimmed by 3 bases and J by 3 bases, 2 bases remained unmatched. The V gene's germline CDR1 is MDHEN and CDR2 SYDVKM. The CDR3 extends over 13 amino acids. The CDR3 DNA is TGTGCCAGCAGTTTGCCGGGAGGCTACGAGCAGTACTTC. It yields the protein CASSLPGGYEQYF.

V and J are TRBV7-9 and TRBJ1-2; 7 positions match TRBD1. V gave up 5 bases and J gave up 4 bases; unmatched junction bases: 7. Germline-derived CDR1 and CDR2 are SEHNR and FQNEAQ (reference sequence). The CDR3 loop spans 14 amino acids. The CDR3 protein is CASSTRDSSYGYTF. CDR3 nucleotide sequence: TGTGCCAGCAGCACCCGGGACAGCAGCTATGGCTACACCTTC.

The chain employs TRBV7-6 and TRBJ1-2; D ambiguous. CDR3 size: 13 residues. V lost 0 bases, J lost 4 bases, and 6 bases lay in between. Germline CDR1 reads SGHVS; CDR2 reads FNYEAQ. The CDR3: CASSLAPGYGYTF. The CDR3 region has the DNA TGTGCCAGCAGCTTAGCGCCGGGCTATGGCTACACCTTC. The complete variable domain, with remaining parts taken from reference TRBV7-6 and TRBJ1-2, reads GAGVSQSPRYKVTKRGQDVALRCDPISGHVSLYWYRQALGQGPEFLTYFNYEAQQDKSGLPNDRFSAERPEGSISTLTIQRTEQRDSAMYRCASSLAPGYGYTFGSGTRLTVV.

In this sample, this clone turned up a few times. The CDR3 loop reads CASSQAQGGTEAFF. The CDR3 DNA reads TGTGCCAGCTCACAAGCCCAGGGTGGCACTGAAGCTTTCTTT. The rearrangement joins TRBV18 to TRBJ1-1, with D maybe TRBD1 (5 bases). The CDR3 is 14 residues long. Germline CDR1 and CDR2: KGHSH and LQKENI. V dropped 4 bases and J dropped 4 bases, with 13 bases sitting between them.

The V gene is TRBV27, the J gene TRBJ1-2, with no clear D. CDR1 is MNHEY and CDR2 is SMNVEV in the germline V gene (reference sequence). This CDR3 contains 16 residues. The V and J ends lost 3 bases and 4 bases respectively, with 18 bases between them. The CDR3 region is CASSFLGAPRLYGYTF. CDR3 coding DNA: TGTGCCAGCAGTTTCTTGGGAGCTCCCCGCCTCTATGGCTACACCTTC.

The chain recombines TRBV18 with TRBJ2-5; tentative D call: TRBD2 (6 bases). Germline CDR1 and CDR2: KGHSH and LQKENI. Trimming pared 3 bases from V and 9 bases from J, leaving 20 bases between. The CDR3 contains 15 residues. The CDR3 sequence is CASSPAWTTHGAQYF. DNA of the CDR3: TGTGCCAGCTCACCCGCCTGGACTACACATGGGGCCCAGTACTTC.

This clone showed up just a few times. The rearrangement uses TRBV29-1 and TRBJ1-1, with TRBD1 identical over 7 bases. Trimming at V came to 7 bases and at J to 1 base, leaving 12 bases not matched to a gene. Germline V lookup: CDR1 SQVTM, CDR2 ANQGSEA. This CDR3 is 15 amino acids long. The CDR3 coding sequence is TGCAGCGCCACCTTCGACAGGGTTAGGAACACTGAAGCTTTCTTT. Translated: CSATFDRVRNTEAFF.

The genes are TRBV5-1 and TRBJ2-6; TRBD1 matches 7 bases. This CDR3 comprises 15 residues. The trim removed 4 bases at V and 2 bases at J, leaving 3 bases unmatched. CDR1 and CDR2 (germline): SGHRS, YFSETQ. DNA for the CDR3: TGCGCCAGCAGCGGTGACAGGGCTGGGGCCAACGTCCTGACTTTC. This encodes CASSGDRAGANVLTF.

This clone was found a few times. CDR3: CASSVVRLADEQFF. The CDR3 bases are TGTGCCAGCAGCGTAGTGCGCCTAGCGGATGAGCAGTTCTTC. The V gene is TRBV9, the J gene TRBJ2-1, with TRBD2 matching over 7 bases. Germline V lookup: CDR1 SGDLS, CDR2 YYNGEE. There are 14 residues in the CDR3. Unmatched junction bases numbered 5, after V lost 0 bases and J lost 8 bases. Looking up the rest from reference TRBV9 and TRBJ2-1 gives the full variable domain: DSGVTQTPKHLITATGQRVTLRCSPRSGDLSVYWYQQSLDQGLQFLIQYYNGEERAKGNILERFSAQQFPDLHSELNLSSLELGDSALYFCASSVVRLADEQFFGPGTRLTVL.

This clone was seen a few times. This rearrangement joins TRBV6-5 to TRBJ2-7; 8 nucleotides line up with TRBD1. V lost 6 bases and J lost 3; bases outside the gene matches: 10. CDR1 MNHEY and CDR2 SVGAGI come from the germline V gene. This CDR3 is built from 15 residues. CDR3 coding DNA: TGTGCCAGCAGCCGACAACTCGACAGGGGCTACGAGCAGTACTTC. Amino acid sequence: CASSRQLDRGYEQYF.

This clone was counted a few times. The genes are TRBV5-6 and TRBJ2-5; no definite D call. CDR3 length equals 11 residues. Trimming shortened V by 1 base and J by 5 bases, and 3 bases separated the two germline ends. Germline V CDR1 and CDR2: SGHDT, YYEEEE. The CDR3 DNA follows: TGTGCCAGCAGCTTGTATGAGACCCAGTACTTC. As protein: CASSLYETQYF. The complete variable domain, with remaining parts taken from reference TRBV5-6 and TRBJ2-5, reads DAGVTQSPTHLIKTRGQQVTLRCSPKSGHDTVSWYQQALGQGPQFIFQYYEEEERQRGNFPDRFSGHQFPNYSSELNVNALLLGDSALYLCASSLYETQYFGPGTRLLVL.

This rearrangement joins TRBV11-2 to TRBJ2-7; 8 bases are a match to TRBD2. J was trimmed by 2 bases and V by 6 bases; bases with no gene match: 12. This CDR3 is 16 amino acids long. CDR1 is SGHAT and CDR2 is FQNNGV in the germline V gene. Written as DNA, the CDR3 is TGTGCCAGCAGACCGTTTCTAGCGGGTACCCCCTACGAGCAGTACTTC. This translates into CASRPFLAGTPYEQYF.

The genes are TRBV7-2 and TRBJ2-7; 10 bases align to TRBD2. V lost 4 bases to trimming and J lost 10 bases; unmatched junction nucleotides: 10. This CDR3 is built from 14 residues. Germline values: CDR1 SGHTA, CDR2 FQGNSA. The DNA of the CDR3 is TGTGCCAGCAGCTCCCCCCCACTAGCGGGAACTCAGTACTTC. Translating gives CASSSPPLAGTQYF.

The rearrangement joins TRBV7-2 to TRBJ1-5, with a tentative D call TRBD1 (5 bases). CDR1 is SGHTA and CDR2 is FQGNSA in the germline V gene. The CDR3 sequence is 14 residues long. The V and J ends lost 2 bases and 2 bases respectively, with 7 bases between them. The CDR3 bases are TGTGCCAGCAGCTTAAGCAGGGGCAATCAGCCCCAGCATTTT. It codes for CASSLSRGNQPQHF.

The table lists this clone with a few counts. V and J are TRBV6-6 and TRBJ1-5; D is ambiguous. The CDR3 extends over 14 amino acids. V was pared by 6 bases and J by 7 bases, with 16 bases between. The V gene's germline CDR1 is MNHNY and CDR2 SVGAGI (reference sequence). The CDR3 sequence: CASRDRGGNQPQHF. In DNA, the CDR3 is TGTGCCAGCAGGGACCGCGGAGGGAACCAGCCCCAGCATTTT.

The chain has TRBV2 and TRBJ1-2; 12 bases agree with TRBD1. Trimming at V came to 4 bases and at J to 14 bases, leaving 8 bases not matched to a gene. Germline values: CDR1 SNHLY, CDR2 FYNNEI. This CDR3 is 13 amino acids long. The CDR3 region is CASSGGQGAGRTF. The CDR3 bases are TGTGCCAGCAGTGGGGGACAGGGGGCAGGTAGGACCTTC. Complete variable domain (other parts from reference TRBV2 and TRBJ1-2): EPEVTQTPSHQVTQMGQEVILRCVPISNHLYFYWYRQILGQKVEFLVSFYNNEISEKSEIFDDQFSVERPDGSNFTLKIRSTKLEDSAMYFCASSGGQGAGRTFGSGTRLTVV.

As DNA, the CDR3 is TGTGCCAGCAGTTTATCGCCCCAGGGCTACACCTTC. Translated, it gives CASSLSPQGYTF. V and J are TRBV28 and TRBJ1-2, with no clear D. This CDR3 is 12 amino acids long. V was shortened by 1 base and J by 8 bases, with 8 bases between the two germline ends. Germline values: CDR1 MDHEN, CDR2 SYDVKM.

This clone was observed a handful of times. The chain combines TRBV7-9 with TRBJ2-6, with D possibly being TRBD2 (6 bases). Per the germline V gene, CDR1 is SEHNR and CDR2 is FQNEAQ (reference sequence). The CDR3 runs 18 residues. V was trimmed by 4 bases and J by 0 bases, leaving 16 bases between them. CDR3 amino acids: CASSSREPANSGANVLTF. The CDR3 DNA reads as TGTGCCAGCAGCTCCCGGGAGCCAGCTAACTCTGGGGCCAACGTCCTGACTTTC. The whole variable domain, remainder taken from reference TRBV7-9 and TRBJ2-6, is DTGVSQNPRHKITKRGQNVTFRCDPISEHNRLYWYRQTLGQGPEFLTYFQNEAQLEKSRLLSDRFSAERPKGSFSTLEIQRTEQGDSAMYLCASSSREPANSGANVLTFGAGSRLTVL.

This clone was found a few times. The gene calls are TRBV6-4 and TRBJ2-1; 9 positions match TRBD1. The J segment lost 4 bases and the V segment lost 4 bases, leaving 8 bases of the junction unmatched. This CDR3 is built from 16 residues. In germline, CDR1 is MRHNA, CDR2 SNTAGT. The CDR3 protein is CASSVFGTGSYNEQFF. DNA for the CDR3: TGTGCCAGCAGTGTGTTCGGGACAGGGTCGTACAATGAGCAGTTCTTC.

This clone was seen more than once but under ten times. The J gene is TRBJ2-7, the V gene TRBV29-1; possible D gene TRBD2, 5 bases. The germline gives CDR1 SQVTM, CDR2 ANQGSEA. The V and J ends lost 3 bases and 1 base respectively, with 7 bases between them. The CDR3 runs 12 residues. In DNA form, the CDR3 reads TGCAGCGTTGATCCGGGGTCCTACGAGCAGTACTTC. Translated: CSVDPGSYEQYF.

This chain connects TRBV30 to TRBJ1-2, with unresolved D. CDR1 is GTSNPN, CDR2 SVGIG, per germline (reference sequence). This CDR3 spans 12 amino acids. With 2 bases removed from V and 1 base from J, the gap between germline ends came to 5 bases. The CDR3, as DNA: TGTGCCTGGAGTCCGGTTAACTATGGCTACACCTTC. Encoded protein: CAWSPVNYGYTF.

The sample holds a few counts of this clone. The chain recombines TRBV29-1 with TRBJ2-7, with a weak D call TRBD2 (6 bases). V was pared by 2 bases and J by 5 bases, with 10 bases between. This CDR3 has 12 residues. Germline V CDR1 and CDR2: SQVTM, ANQGSEA. In nucleotides, the CDR3 is TGCAGCGTTGAACGGGGGTCCCACGAGCAGTACTTC. It is translated as CSVERGSHEQYF.

This clone was observed a handful of times. The chain combines TRBV4-1 with TRBJ2-5; 10 bases align to TRBD2. The CDR3 covers 18 residues. CDR1 is MGHRA and CDR2 is YSYEKL in the germline V gene. J was trimmed by 4 bases and V by 4 bases; bases with no gene match: 15. CDR3 amino acids: CASSPGGTSGKVGETQYF. CDR3 sequence (DNA): TGCGCCAGCAGCCCAGGTGGAACTAGCGGGAAAGTGGGAGAGACCCAGTACTTC.

The genes are TRBV7-2 and TRBJ2-1; 7 bases agree with TRBD2. Germline CDR1 reads SGHTA; CDR2 reads FQGNSA. This CDR3 contains 15 residues. The junction had 5 bases not matched to a gene; V was cut back by 3 bases and J by 3 bases. The CDR3 bases are TGTGCCAGCAGCTTCGGGCTAGCGGACTACAATGAGCAGTTCTTC. As protein: CASSFGLADYNEQFF.

This clone was seen more than once but under ten times. The chain joins TRBV9 to TRBJ1-2; tentative D call: TRBD1 (6 bases). V was pared by 5 bases and J by 8 bases, with 13 bases between. In germline, CDR1 is SGDLS, CDR2 YYNGEE. The CDR3 length is 12 residues. This CDR3 reads CASRGAGSGYTF. In DNA, the CDR3 is TGTGCCAGCAGGGGGGCAGGATCCGGCTACACCTTC.